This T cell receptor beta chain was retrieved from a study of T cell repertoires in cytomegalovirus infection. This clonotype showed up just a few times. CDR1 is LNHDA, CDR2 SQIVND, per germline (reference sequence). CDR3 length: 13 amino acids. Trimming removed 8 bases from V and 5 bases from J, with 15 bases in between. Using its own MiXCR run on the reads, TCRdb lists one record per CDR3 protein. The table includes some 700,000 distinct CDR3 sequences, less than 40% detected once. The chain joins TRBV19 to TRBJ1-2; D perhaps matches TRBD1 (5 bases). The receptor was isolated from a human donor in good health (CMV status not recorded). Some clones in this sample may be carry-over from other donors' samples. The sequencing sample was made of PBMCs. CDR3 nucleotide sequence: TGTGCCAGTGGATCCGGGACGGTTTATGGCTACACCTTC. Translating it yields CASGSGTVYGYTF.